The clone carrying this T cell receptor beta chain was detected a few times. The antigen is unknown. Preparation of TCR beta libraries was done by quantitative 5'-RACE with molecular barcodes. MiXCR was run by TCRdb on the 5' RACE reads, yielding one entry per CDR3 protein. The table shows 25,000 to 35,000 distinct CDR3 sequences, with around 14% occurring only once. CDR1 SGHTA and CDR2 FQGNSA come from the germline V gene. V was shortened by 7 bases and J by 6 bases, with 8 bases between the two germline ends. This CDR3 contains 11 residues. The record originates from a study of CD8 T cells in ankylosing spondylitis. Findings of the study overall: Relatively scarce in peripheral blood, disease-linked clones were CD8+.

The chain has TRBV7-2 and TRBJ2-3; no firm D call. The source of this sequence is a male donor with ankylosing spondylitis or in good health (not recorded which). The sequenced sample consisted of blood. CDR3: CASISGDTQYF. The CDR3 DNA reads TGTGCCAGCATCTCCGGGGATACGCAGTATTTT.